One sample yielded the 26 T cell receptor beta chains listed below, sequenced in a study of T-cell memory formation after mild COVID-19. Each CDR3 protein is one row after TCRdb ran MiXCR on the 5' RACE reads. The sample holds over 55,000 distinct CDR3 sequences, roughly 9.5% seen once. Sequenced input: PBMCs or a T cell subset sorted from them (not recorded which). The source is a man younger than 35 who had mild COVID-19 (a few samples of this study predate the infection). Cell type and time point are not known.

This clonotype is termed medium-sized. The rearrangement uses TRBV7-9 and TRBJ1-2; a weak D match, TRBD1 (5 bases). Trimming took 1 base from V and 6 from J, leaving 15 bases between them. CDR1 is SEHNR and CDR2 is FQNEAQ in the germline V gene (reference sequence). This CDR3 has 15 residues. CDR3 sequence reads: CASSLGGGTDNGYTF. The CDR3 DNA reads as TGTGCCAGCAGCTTAGGGGGCGGAACAGACAATGGCTACACCTTC.

This clonotype was detected only a few times. The chain combines TRBV20-1 with TRBJ1-1, with TRBD1 as a possible D gene (5 bases). Germline CDR1 reads DFQATT; CDR2 reads SNEGSKA (reference sequence). V dropped 0 bases and J dropped 2 bases, with 7 bases sitting between them. The CDR3 contains 13 residues. The CDR3 DNA sequence: TGCAGTGCTAGAGACAGGGCAAACACTGAAGCTTTCTTT. It yields the protein CSARDRANTEAFF.

The chain combines TRBV20-1 with TRBJ2-1, with a weak D call TRBD1 (5 bases). Germline loops: CDR1 DFQATT, CDR2 SNEGSKA (reference sequence). The CDR3 length is 13 residues. Trimming shortened V by 0 bases and J by 6 bases, and 9 bases separated the two germline ends. Here the CDR3 reads CSAREVDTNEQFF. The CDR3 DNA is TGCAGTGCTAGAGAAGTGGACACCAATGAGCAGTTCTTC.

The gene calls are TRBV18 and TRBJ1-1; maybe TRBD1 (6 bases). V lost 3 bases to trimming and J lost 5 bases, with 22 bases between them. The germline CDR1 and CDR2 sequences are KGHSH and LQKENI. The CDR3 extends over 17 amino acids. In DNA, the CDR3 is TGTGCCAGCTCACCGTTTGAGCTAAGGGGGGCGCGTACTGAAGCTTTCTTT. Translation gives CASSPFELRGARTEAFF.

This clonotype was counted only a few times. The rearrangement links TRBV7-8 to TRBJ2-1, with D possibly matching TRBD2 (5 bases). The CDR3 has 15 residues. Germline V gives CDR1 SGHVS, CDR2 FQNEAQ. V lost 0 bases, J lost 3 bases, and 9 bases lay in between. The CDR3 region is CASSLAGDSYNEQFF. In DNA, the CDR3 is TGTGCCAGCAGCTTAGCGGGAGATAGCTACAATGAGCAGTTCTTC.

The chain recombines TRBV5-1 with TRBJ2-1, with D uncertain. The length of the CDR3 is 13 residues. Trimming cost V 7 bases and J 6 bases, with 14 bases left between them. CDR1 and CDR2 from the germline V gene are SGHRS and YFSETQ. The CDR3 coding sequence is TGCGCCAGCGGAGAAGCGACGGCCAATGAGCAGTTCTTC. This translates into CASGEATANEQFF.

This clonotype was counted ten times or more. The J gene is TRBJ2-1, the V gene TRBV7-2, with 9 bases identical to TRBD2. The junction had 10 bases not matched to a gene; V was cut back by 3 bases and J by 4 bases. Germline V lookup: CDR1 SGHTA, CDR2 FQGNSA. The CDR3 has 17 residues. In nucleotides, the CDR3 is TGTGCCAGCAGCTTCGTTGCGGGGGGGATGGATTACAATGAGCAGTTCTTC. Translating gives CASSFVAGGMDYNEQFF.

CDR3 bases: TGTGCCAGCAGTGAAGGCAGGAAAGAGACCCAGTACTTC. Amino acids: CASSEGRKETQYF. The chain uses TRBV2 and TRBJ2-5; D remains unclear. The CDR3 sequence is 13 residues long. The germline CDR1 and CDR2 sequences are SNHLY and FYNNEI. V shed 1 base and J shed 3 bases, with 6 bases lying between them. Combining the CDR3 with reference TRBV2 and TRBJ2-5 gives the whole variable domain EPEVTQTPSHQVTQMGQEVILRCVPISNHLYFYWYRQILGQKVEFLVSFYNNEISEKSEIFDDQFSVERPDGSNFTLKIRSTKLEDSAMYFCASSEGRKETQYFGPGTRLLVL.

The chain is built from TRBV20-1 and TRBJ1-1; D possibly corresponds to TRBD1 (5 bases). Germline V gene lookup returns CDR1 DFQATT and CDR2 SNEGSKA (reference sequence). The CDR3 consists of 14 residues. V lost 3 bases to trimming and J lost 6 bases, with 17 bases between them. The CDR3 nucleotides are TGCAGTGCTAGCGTCGGACACATGCGGGCTGAAGCTTTCTTT. Translation gives CSASVGHMRAEAFF.

This clonotype was seen only a few times. V usage is TRBV6-5 and J usage is TRBJ2-7, with TRBD1 identical over 7 bases. The V segment lost 6 bases and the J segment 0 bases; nucleotides outside the gene matches: 11. Germline V gene lookup returns CDR1 MNHEY and CDR2 SVGAGI. The CDR3 is made up of 16 amino acids. CDR3 region: CASSPRQGVSSYEQYF. The CDR3 DNA reads as TGTGCCAGCAGCCCTAGACAGGGAGTAAGCTCCTACGAGCAGTACTTC.

This clonotype has at least ten counts. The genes are TRBV29-1 and TRBJ2-3; D gene uncertain. Germline values: CDR1 SQVTM, CDR2 ANQGSEA. CDR3 length: 12 residues. Between the trimmed V and J ends, which lost 4 bases and 1 base, there was a span of 6 bases. The CDR3 spells CSVGPGTDTQYF. CDR3 nucleotide sequence: TGCAGCGTTGGGCCCGGCACAGATACGCAGTATTTT.

This clonotype has only a few counts. The chain carries TRBV5-1 and TRBJ1-4; D ambiguous. Germline CDR1 and CDR2: SGHRS and YFSETQ. With 0 bases removed from V and 6 bases from J, the gap between germline ends came to 9 bases. The CDR3 covers 14 residues. DNA for the CDR3: TGCGCCAGCAGCTTGGCCGTCGGATATGAAAAACTGTTTTTT. It codes for CASSLAVGYEKLFF. The entire variable domain, with the rest obtained from reference TRBV5-1 and TRBJ1-4, is as follows: KAGVTQTPRYLIKTRGQQVTLSCSPISGHRSVSWYQQTPGQGLQFLFEYFSETQRNKGNFPGRFSGRQFSNSRSEMNVSTLELGDSALYLCASSLAVGYEKLFFGSGTQLSVL.

The gene calls are TRBV5-5 and TRBJ2-5; D not certain. CDR1 is SGHKS, CDR2 YYEKEE, per germline (reference sequence). The CDR3 runs to 14 residues. V was clipped by 0 bases and J by 4 bases, with 10 bases between them. As DNA, the CDR3 is TGTGCCAGCAGCTTGGGGCACCTTGGAGAGACCCAGTACTTC. Translated, it gives CASSLGHLGETQYF.

The gene calls are TRBV5-1 and TRBJ2-5; 9 bases are a match to TRBD1. Trimming at V came to 7 bases and at J to 4 bases, leaving 11 bases not matched to a gene. Per germline, CDR1 SGHRS and CDR2 YFSETQ. There are 15 residues in the CDR3. CDR3: CASSIGTGPSETQYF. The CDR3 DNA sequence: TGCGCCAGCTCGATTGGGACAGGGCCCTCAGAGACCCAGTACTTC. The variable domain in full, with the rest retrieved from reference TRBV5-1 and TRBJ2-5, is KAGVTQTPRYLIKTRGQQVTLSCSPISGHRSVSWYQQTPGQGLQFLFEYFSETQRNKGNFPGRFSGRQFSNSRSEMNVSTLELGDSALYLCASSIGTGPSETQYFGPGTRLLVL.

This clonotype occurred many times. The J gene is TRBJ2-7, the V gene TRBV7-2, with TRBD1 matching over 10 bases. The CDR3 loop spans 14 amino acids. Germline values: CDR1 SGHTA, CDR2 FQGNSA. J was trimmed by 7 bases and V by 1 base; bases with no gene match: 4. The CDR3 here is CASSLGQGAGEQYF. The CDR3 DNA reads as TGTGCCAGCAGCTTAGGACAGGGGGCAGGTGAGCAGTACTTC.

The chain carries TRBV11-1 and TRBJ1-1; the D is unclear. This CDR3 region has 12 residues. The V end was cut by 3 bases, the J end by 7 bases, with 9 bases between. Germline CDR1 reads SGHAT; CDR2 reads FQDESV (reference sequence). CDR3: CASSLMGFEAFF. The CDR3 DNA sequence: TGTGCCAGCAGCTTGATGGGGTTTGAAGCTTTCTTT.

This clonotype was picked up a small number of times. This sequence joins TRBV9 and TRBJ2-5; TRBD2 agrees at 8 bases. Germline CDR1 SGDLS, CDR2 YYNGEE. The CDR3 is made up of 14 amino acids. V trimming: 4 bases; J trimming: 5 bases; junction bases outside the gene matches: 7. CDR3 nucleotides: TGTGCCAGCAGCCGGGGGGGCGCGGGGGAGACCCAGTACTTC. This codes for CASSRGGAGETQYF.

There are many counts of this clonotype. The chain recombines TRBV5-1 with TRBJ2-5; D not resolved. This CDR3 spans 13 amino acids. V lost 6 bases, J lost 2 bases, and 11 bases lay in between. Looked up from germline, CDR1 is SGHRS and CDR2 is YFSETQ. In DNA form, the CDR3 reads TGCGCCAGCATGGCGGTACTGCAAGAGACCCAGTACTTC. Its translation: CASMAVLQETQYF.

This rearrangement joins TRBV6-5 to TRBJ1-2, with D possibly being TRBD1 (6 bases). The V end lost 7 bases, the J end lost 0 bases, and 18 bases lay between the germline ends. Germline CDR1 is MNHEY and CDR2 is SVGAGI. CDR3 size: 16 residues. CDR3 amino acids: CASTSRRRGANYGYTF. The CDR3 DNA follows: TGTGCCAGCACTTCTAGGCGCAGGGGAGCTAACTATGGCTACACCTTC.

The J gene is TRBJ2-6, the V gene TRBV24-1; D remains unclear. Germline CDR1 KGHDR, CDR2 SFDVKD. The V end lost 5 bases, the J end lost 2 bases, and 12 bases lay between the germline ends. The CDR3 is 16 residues long. The CDR3 region is CATSVVRTPGANVLTF. As DNA, the CDR3 is TGTGCCACCAGTGTCGTTCGAACCCCTGGGGCCAACGTCCTGACTTTC.

Only a few counts were recorded for this clonotype. The chain is built from TRBV25-1 and TRBJ1-5; no firm D call. The CDR3 consists of 14 residues. Trimming took off 8 bases at V and 2 bases at J, with 13 bases between the two ends. Germline V CDR1 and CDR2: MGHDK, SYGVNS. The CDR3 spells CASPLAVCNQPQHF. CDR3 DNA sequence: TGTGCCAGCCCCTTGGCGGTATGCAATCAGCCCCAGCATTTT.

This clonotype came up many times. V is TRBV7-2 and J is TRBJ2-5; the match to TRBD2 covers 9 bases. V gave up 3 bases and J gave up 9 bases; unmatched junction bases: 5. The CDR3 totals 13 residues. Per germline, CDR1 SGHTA and CDR2 FQGNSA. The CDR3 bases are TGTGCCAGCAGCTTCTGGACTAGCGAGCCCCAGTACTTC. It is translated as CASSFWTSEPQYF.

This sequence joins TRBV30 and TRBJ2-7; D is unclear. Germline loops: CDR1 GTSNPN, CDR2 SVGIG (reference sequence). The CDR3 is 12 amino acids. V lost 7 bases and J lost 0, with 10 bases in between. For the CDR3, the DNA is TGTGCCTTTTCGCAGAGCTCCTACGAGCAGTACTTC. Translating gives CAFSQSSYEQYF. The full variable domain, with the rest looked up from reference TRBV30 and TRBJ2-7, is SQTIHQWPATLVQPVGSPLSLECTVEGTSNPNLYWYRQAAGRGLQLLFYSVGIGQISSEVPQNLSASRPQDRQFILSSKKLLLSDSGFYLCAFSQSSYEQYFGPGTRLTVT.

In DNA form, the CDR3 reads TGTGCCAGCACGCCGACGCAGTACGTC. Protein: CASTPTQYV. V is TRBV6-2 or TRBV6-3 and J is TRBJ2-7; D gene uncertain. CDR1 is MNHEY, CDR2 SVGEGT, per germline. V dropped 7 bases and J dropped 9 bases, with 7 bases sitting between them. CDR3 length: 9 residues.

The rearrangement uses TRBV7-2 and TRBJ2-1; D remains unclear. The V gene's germline CDR1 is SGHTA and CDR2 FQGNSA. Trimming pared 0 bases from V and 0 bases from J, leaving 9 bases between. This CDR3 region has 16 residues. The DNA for the CDR3 is TGTGCCAGCAGCTTAGCGCAGGTTAGCTCCTACAATGAGCAGTTCTTC. Protein sequence: CASSLAQVSSYNEQFF.

The chain joins TRBV7-2 to TRBJ2-7; 7 bases align to TRBD2. After removal of 5 bases from V and 0 bases from J, the junction contained 13 bases not matched to a gene. The CDR3 consists of 17 residues. Germline lookup yields CDR1 SGHTA and CDR2 FQGNSA. In DNA, the CDR3 is TGTGCCAGCAGCCCACCCCCTAGCGGCCCTAACTCCTACGAGCAGTACTTC. Protein: CASSPPPSGPNSYEQYF.